The 4 T cell receptor beta chains given below trace back to one sample, sequenced in a study of cytomegalovirus exposure and HLA in healthy donors (dated by TCRdb to the late 2010s). The library was produced with the immunoSEQ multiplex PCR assay. The multiplex PCR relied on a mix of 60 forward primers for TCR Vbeta segments and 13 reverse primers for TCR Jbeta segments. Entries here come from immuneACCESS through TCRdb and include only in-frame sequences with V and J called. Some clones fail to appear in such tables; in the studies checked, an unresolved V gene covers under half of the shortfall, and the cause of the remainder is unknown. Here the sample has 150,000 to 200,000 clones; about 80% occur a single time. The biggest ten clones account for about 1.1% of the sample. Sequences were obtained from PBMCs. Source of these receptors: a woman in her thirties or forties in good health and CMV-seronegative.

J is TRBJ2-1 and V is TRBV2; D perhaps matches TRBD2 (6 bases). The V end lost 1 base, the J end lost 12 bases, and 13 bases lay between the germline ends. The CDR3 runs to 13 residues. Germline CDR1 is SNHLY and CDR2 is FYNNEI. The CDR3, as DNA: TGTGCCAGCAGTGAAGGGACTAAACAACGGCAGTTCTTC. Protein product: CASSEGTKQRQFF.

There are a few counts of this clone. The J gene is TRBJ1-3, the V gene TRBV15; TRBD1 aligns across 8 bases. Germline V gives CDR1 LNHNV, CDR2 YYDKDF (reference sequence). The CDR3 is 15 residues long. J gave up 4 bases and V 8 bases, and 10 bases lay outside the gene matches. The CDR3 loop is CATGTGQDRGNTIYF. Written as DNA, the CDR3 is TGTGCCACCGGTACGGGACAGGATAGGGGAAACACCATATATTTT.

V usage is TRBV28 and J usage is TRBJ1-3; D possibly corresponds to TRBD1 (6 bases). The CDR3 length is 15 residues. V gave up 8 bases and J gave up 4 bases, with 18 bases separating them. From germline, CDR1 is MDHEN and CDR2 SYDVKM. The CDR3 DNA follows: TGTGCCAGCGGAAGGGGGGGCTCGATAGGAAACACCATATATTTT. This encodes CASGRGGSIGNTIYF.

As for this clone: Germline and junction disagree at one end, which may indicate a read error. The CDR3 bases are TGTGCCAGCAGTGAAGGGATAGGGGTGAGCTTC. This translates into CASSEGIGVSF. The chain has TRBV2 and TRBJ1-2, with a tentative D call TRBD1 (5 bases). The CDR3 spans 11 residues. Germline lookup yields CDR1 SNHLY and CDR2 FYNNEI.